This TCR beta chain was identified during a study of monozygotic twins with inflammatory bowel disease. This CDR3 is built from 15 residues. From germline, CDR1 is SQVTM and CDR2 ANQGSEA. The study, taken as a whole, reports: The co-twins with IBD showed lower TCRbeta diversity (inverse Simpson) than their healthy siblings.

TCRdb reanalyzed the 5' RACE reads, giving one entry per CDR3 protein sequence and no DNA. The specimen's table records nearly 450,000 distinct CDR3 sequences. As for this clonotype: Its specificity is unknown.

The genes are TRBV29-1 and TRBJ2-1; TCRdb's assignment of TRBD2 cannot be checked, as there is no DNA. The sample taken for sequencing was blood. The clonotype comes from a human donor with ulcerative colitis or Crohn's disease, or a healthy co-twin of an affected twin (not recorded which). CDR3: CSASALGLSYNEQFF.